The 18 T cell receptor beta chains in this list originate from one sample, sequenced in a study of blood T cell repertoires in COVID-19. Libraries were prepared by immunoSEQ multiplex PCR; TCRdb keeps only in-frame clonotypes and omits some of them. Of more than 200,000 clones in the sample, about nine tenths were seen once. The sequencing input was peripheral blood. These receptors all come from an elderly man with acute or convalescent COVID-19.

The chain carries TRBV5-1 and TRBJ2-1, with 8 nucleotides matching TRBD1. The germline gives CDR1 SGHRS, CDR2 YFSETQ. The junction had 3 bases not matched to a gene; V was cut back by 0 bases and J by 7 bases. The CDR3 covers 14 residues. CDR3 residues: CASSLVDRVNEQFF. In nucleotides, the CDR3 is TGCGCCAGCAGCTTGGTGGACAGGGTTAATGAGCAGTTCTTC.

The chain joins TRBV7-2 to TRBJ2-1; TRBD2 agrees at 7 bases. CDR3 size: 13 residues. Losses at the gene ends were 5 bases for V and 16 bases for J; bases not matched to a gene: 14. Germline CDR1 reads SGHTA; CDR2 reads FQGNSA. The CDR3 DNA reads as TGTGCCAGCAGCACCCCCCTGGCGGGAGTTCGTTTCTTC. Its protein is CASSTPLAGVRFF.

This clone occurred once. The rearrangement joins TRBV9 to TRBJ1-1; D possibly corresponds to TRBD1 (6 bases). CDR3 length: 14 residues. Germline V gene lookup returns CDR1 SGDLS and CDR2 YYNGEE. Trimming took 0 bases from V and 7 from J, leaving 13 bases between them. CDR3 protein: CASSVEQGSSEAFF. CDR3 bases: TGTGCCAGCAGCGTAGAACAGGGAAGCAGTGAAGCTTTCTTT.

For the CDR3, the DNA is TGTGCCATCAGCGTCGGACAGGGAGGGTCTGGCTACACCTTC. Translating it yields CAISVGQGGSGYTF. The chain has TRBV10-3 and TRBJ1-2; 8 bases align to TRBD1. Trimming at V came to 6 bases and at J to 7 bases, leaving 10 bases not matched to a gene. This CDR3 spans 14 amino acids. Per germline, CDR1 ENHRY and CDR2 SYGVKD.

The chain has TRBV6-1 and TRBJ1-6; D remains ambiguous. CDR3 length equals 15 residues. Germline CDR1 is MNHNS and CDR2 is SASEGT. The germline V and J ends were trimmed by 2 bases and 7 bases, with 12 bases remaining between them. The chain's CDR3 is CASSEIRSGNSPLHF. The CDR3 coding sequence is TGTGCCAGCAGTGAAATACGCAGCGGAAATTCACCCCTCCACTTT.

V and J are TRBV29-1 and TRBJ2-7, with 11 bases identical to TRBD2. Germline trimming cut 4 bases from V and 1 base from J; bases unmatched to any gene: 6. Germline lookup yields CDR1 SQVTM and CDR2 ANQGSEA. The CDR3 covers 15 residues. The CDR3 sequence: CSVVGTSGFSYEQYF. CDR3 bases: TGCAGCGTTGTGGGGACTAGCGGATTTTCCTACGAGCAGTACTTC.

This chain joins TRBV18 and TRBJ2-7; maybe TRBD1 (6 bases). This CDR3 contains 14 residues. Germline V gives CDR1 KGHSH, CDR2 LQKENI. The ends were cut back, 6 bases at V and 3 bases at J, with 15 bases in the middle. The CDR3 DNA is TGTGCCAGCTCGGATCAGGGGACCCACTACGAGCAGTACTTC. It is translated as CASSDQGTHYEQYF. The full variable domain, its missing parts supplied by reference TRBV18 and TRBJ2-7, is NAGVMQNPRHLVRRRGQEARLRCSPMKGHSHVYWYRQLPEEGLKFMVYLQKENIIDESGMPKERFSAEFPKEGPSILRIQQVVRGDSAAYFCASSDQGTHYEQYFGPGTRLTVT.

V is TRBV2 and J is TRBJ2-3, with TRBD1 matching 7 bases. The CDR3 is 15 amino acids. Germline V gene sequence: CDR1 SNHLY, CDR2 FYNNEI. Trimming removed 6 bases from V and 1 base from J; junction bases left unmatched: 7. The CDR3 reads CASRRNRGGTDTQYF. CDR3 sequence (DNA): TGTGCCAGCAGGCGTAACAGGGGAGGCACAGATACGCAGTATTTT.

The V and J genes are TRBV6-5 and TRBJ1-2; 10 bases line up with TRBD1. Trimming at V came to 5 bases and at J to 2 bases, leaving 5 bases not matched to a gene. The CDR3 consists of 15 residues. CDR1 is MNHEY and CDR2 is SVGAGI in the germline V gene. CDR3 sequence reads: CASSPRQGANYGYTF. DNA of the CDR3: TGTGCCAGCAGTCCGCGACAGGGGGCAAACTATGGCTACACCTTC.

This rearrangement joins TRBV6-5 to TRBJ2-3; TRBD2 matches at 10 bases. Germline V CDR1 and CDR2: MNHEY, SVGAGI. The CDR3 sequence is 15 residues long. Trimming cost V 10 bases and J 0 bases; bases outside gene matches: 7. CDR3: CATGLAALSTDTQYF. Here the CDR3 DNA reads TGTGCCACCGGACTAGCGGCCCTTAGCACAGATACGCAGTATTTT.

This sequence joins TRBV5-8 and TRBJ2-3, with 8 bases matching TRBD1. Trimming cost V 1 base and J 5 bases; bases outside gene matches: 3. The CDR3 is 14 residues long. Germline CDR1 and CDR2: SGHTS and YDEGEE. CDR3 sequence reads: CASSLQGAEDTQYF. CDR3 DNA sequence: TGTGCCAGCAGCTTGCAGGGGGCAGAAGATACGCAGTATTTT.

The CDR3 sequence: CASSLWTRGQETQYF. In DNA form, the CDR3 reads TGTGCCAGCAGTTTATGGACCAGGGGGCAAGAGACCCAGTACTTC. The chain is built from TRBV28 and TRBJ2-5, with 7 nucleotides matching TRBD1. CDR1 and CDR2 from the germline V gene are MDHEN and SYDVKM. This CDR3 is built from 15 residues. Trimming removed 0 bases from V and 2 bases from J; junction bases left unmatched: 3.

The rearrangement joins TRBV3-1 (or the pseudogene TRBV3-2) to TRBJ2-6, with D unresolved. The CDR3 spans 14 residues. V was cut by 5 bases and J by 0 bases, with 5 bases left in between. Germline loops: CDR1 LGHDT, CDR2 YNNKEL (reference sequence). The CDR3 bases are TGTGCCAGCAGCTCCCACTCTGGGGCCAACGTCCTGACTTTC. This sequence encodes CASSSHSGANVLTF.

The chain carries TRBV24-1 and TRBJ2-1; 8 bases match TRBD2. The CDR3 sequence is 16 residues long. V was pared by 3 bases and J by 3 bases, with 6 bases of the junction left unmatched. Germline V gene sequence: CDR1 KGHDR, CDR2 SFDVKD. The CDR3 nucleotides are TGTGCCACCAGTGATCGAGCGGGAGCCCTCTACAATGAGCAGTTCTTC. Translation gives CATSDRAGALYNEQFF.

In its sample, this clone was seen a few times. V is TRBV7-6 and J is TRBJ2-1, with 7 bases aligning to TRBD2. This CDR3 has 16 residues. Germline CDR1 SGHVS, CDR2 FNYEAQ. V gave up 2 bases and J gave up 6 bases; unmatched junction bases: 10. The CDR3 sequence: CASSLSGRGGLNEQFF. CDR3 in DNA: TGTGCCAGCAGCTTAAGTGGCCGCGGGGGACTCAATGAGCAGTTCTTC.

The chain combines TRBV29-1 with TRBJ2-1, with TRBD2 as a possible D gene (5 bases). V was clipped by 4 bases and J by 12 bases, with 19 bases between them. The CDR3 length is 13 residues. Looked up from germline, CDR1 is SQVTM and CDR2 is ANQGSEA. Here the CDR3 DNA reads TGCAGCGTTGCCGGGCTGGGCGAGGGCAGGCAGTTCTTC. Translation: CSVAGLGEGRQFF.

The CDR3 loop is CASTEGDRRTGELFF. CDR3 DNA sequence: TGTGCCAGTACCGAAGGGGACAGGCGCACCGGGGAGCTGTTTTTT. The chain uses TRBV19 and TRBJ2-2; 8 bases match TRBD1. Per the germline V gene, CDR1 is LNHDA and CDR2 is SQIVND (reference sequence). V shed 7 bases, J shed 4 bases, and the junction held 8 bases outside the gene matches. CDR3 length equals 15 residues.

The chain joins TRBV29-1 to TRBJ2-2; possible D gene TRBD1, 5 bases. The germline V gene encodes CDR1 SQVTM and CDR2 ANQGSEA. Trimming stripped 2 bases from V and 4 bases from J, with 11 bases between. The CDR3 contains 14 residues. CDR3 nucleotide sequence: TGCAGCGTTGAATCAGGGATGCTCACCGGGGAGCTGTTTTTT. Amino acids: CSVESGMLTGELFF.